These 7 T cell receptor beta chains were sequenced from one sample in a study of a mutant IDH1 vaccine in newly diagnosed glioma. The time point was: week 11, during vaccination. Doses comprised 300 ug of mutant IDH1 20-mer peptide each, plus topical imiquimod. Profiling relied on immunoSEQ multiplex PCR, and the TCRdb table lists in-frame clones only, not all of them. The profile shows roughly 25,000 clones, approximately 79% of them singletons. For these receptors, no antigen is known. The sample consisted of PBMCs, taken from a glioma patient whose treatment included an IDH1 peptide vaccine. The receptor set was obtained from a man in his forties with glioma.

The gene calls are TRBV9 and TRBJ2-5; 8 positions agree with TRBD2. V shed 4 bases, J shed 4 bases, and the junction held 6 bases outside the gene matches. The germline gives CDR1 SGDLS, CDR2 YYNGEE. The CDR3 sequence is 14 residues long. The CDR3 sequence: CASSPGTSPETQYF. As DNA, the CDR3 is TGTGCCAGCAGCCCCGGGACTAGTCCAGAGACCCAGTACTTC.

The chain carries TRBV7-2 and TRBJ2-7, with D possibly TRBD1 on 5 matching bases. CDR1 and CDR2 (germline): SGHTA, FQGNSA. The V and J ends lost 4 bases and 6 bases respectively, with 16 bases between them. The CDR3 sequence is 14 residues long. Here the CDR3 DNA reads TGTGCCAGCAGCTGGGGTGACAGTCGGGCCGAGCAGTACGTC. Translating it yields CASSWGDSRAEQYV.

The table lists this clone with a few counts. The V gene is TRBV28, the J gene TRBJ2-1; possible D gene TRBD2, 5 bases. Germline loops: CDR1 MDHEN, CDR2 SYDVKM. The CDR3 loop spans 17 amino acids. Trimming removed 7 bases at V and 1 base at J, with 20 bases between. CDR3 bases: TGTGCCAGCACCTCCGGAGGCCGCCTAAAGTCCTACAATGAGCAGTTCTTC. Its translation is CASTSGGRLKSYNEQFF.

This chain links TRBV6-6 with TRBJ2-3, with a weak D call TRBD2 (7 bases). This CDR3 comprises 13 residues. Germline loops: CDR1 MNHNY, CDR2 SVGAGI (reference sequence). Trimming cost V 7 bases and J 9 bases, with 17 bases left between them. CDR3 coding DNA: TGTGCCAGCATTGCGGGGGCGAGGGGGACGCAGTATTTT. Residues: CASIAGARGTQYF.

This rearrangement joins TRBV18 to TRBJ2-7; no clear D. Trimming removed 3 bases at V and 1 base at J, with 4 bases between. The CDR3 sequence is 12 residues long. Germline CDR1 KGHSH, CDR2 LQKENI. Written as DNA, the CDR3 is TGTGCCAGCTCACCCGTTTCCTACGAGCAGTACTTC. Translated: CASSPVSYEQYF.

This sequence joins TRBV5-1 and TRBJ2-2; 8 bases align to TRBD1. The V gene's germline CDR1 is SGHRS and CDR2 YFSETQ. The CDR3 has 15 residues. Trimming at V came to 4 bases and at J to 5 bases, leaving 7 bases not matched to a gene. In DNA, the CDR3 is TGCGCCAGCAGCCACAGCGACAGGGGAACCGGGGAGCTGTTTTTT. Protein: CASSHSDRGTGELFF.

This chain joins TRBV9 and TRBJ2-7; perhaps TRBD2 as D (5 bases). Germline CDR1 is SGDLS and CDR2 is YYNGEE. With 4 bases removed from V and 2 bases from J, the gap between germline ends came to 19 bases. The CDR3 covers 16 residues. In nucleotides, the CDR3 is TGTGCCAGCAGCCCCCGTCCTGGGAGTTCCCCCTACGAGCAGTACGTC. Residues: CASSPRPGSSPYEQYV.